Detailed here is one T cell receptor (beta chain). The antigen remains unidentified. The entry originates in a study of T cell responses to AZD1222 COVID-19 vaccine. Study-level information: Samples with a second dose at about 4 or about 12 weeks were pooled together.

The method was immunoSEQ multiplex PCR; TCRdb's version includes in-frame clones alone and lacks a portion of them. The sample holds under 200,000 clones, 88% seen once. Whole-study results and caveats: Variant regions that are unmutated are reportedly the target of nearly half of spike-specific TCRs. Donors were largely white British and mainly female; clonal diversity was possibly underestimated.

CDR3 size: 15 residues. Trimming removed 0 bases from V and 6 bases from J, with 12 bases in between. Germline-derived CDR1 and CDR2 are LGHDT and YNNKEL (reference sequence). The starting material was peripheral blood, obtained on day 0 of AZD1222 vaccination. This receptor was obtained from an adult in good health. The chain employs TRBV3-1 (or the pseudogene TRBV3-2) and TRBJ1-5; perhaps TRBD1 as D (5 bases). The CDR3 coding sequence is TGTGCCAGCAGCCAAGATCAGGGTTGGGGTCAGCCCCAGCATTTT. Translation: CASSQDQGWGQPQHF.